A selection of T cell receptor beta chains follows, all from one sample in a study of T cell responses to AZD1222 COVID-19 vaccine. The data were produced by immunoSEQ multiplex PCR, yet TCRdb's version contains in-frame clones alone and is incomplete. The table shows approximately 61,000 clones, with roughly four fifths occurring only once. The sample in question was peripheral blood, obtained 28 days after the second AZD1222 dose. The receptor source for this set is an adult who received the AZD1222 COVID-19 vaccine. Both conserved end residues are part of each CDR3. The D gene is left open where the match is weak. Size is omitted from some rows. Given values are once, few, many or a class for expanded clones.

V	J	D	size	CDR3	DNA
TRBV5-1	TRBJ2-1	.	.	CASSNRPNLSNEQFF	TGCGCCAGCAGCAATAGACCCAACCTTAGCAATGAGCAGTTCTTC
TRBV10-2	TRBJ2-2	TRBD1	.	CASSVTGGAGLGTGELFF	TGCGCCAGCAGTGTTACAGGGGGCGCCGGGTTGGGCACCGGGGAGCTGTTTTTT
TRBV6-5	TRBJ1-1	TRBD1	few	CASRLGRGFDTEAFF	TGTGCCAGCAGGTTGGGCAGGGGGTTTGACACTGAAGCTTTCTTT
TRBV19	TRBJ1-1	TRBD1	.	CASRKADRGSTEAFF	TGTGCCAGTAGAAAGGCGGACAGGGGCAGCACTGAAGCTTTCTTT
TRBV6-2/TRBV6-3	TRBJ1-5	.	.	CASSYSISGIFNQPQHF	TGTGCCAGCAGTTACTCAATTTCGGGCATCTTCAATCAGCCCCAGCATTTT
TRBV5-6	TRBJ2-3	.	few	CASSLGLGGTDTQYF	TGTGCCAGCAGCTTGGGGCTTGGGGGGACAGATACGCAGTATTTT
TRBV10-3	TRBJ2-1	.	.	CAISEMLGRGNEQFF	TGTGCCATCAGTGAAATGCTCGGGAGAGGGAATGAGCAGTTCTTC
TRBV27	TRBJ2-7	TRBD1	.	CASRAGTGAYEQYF	TGTGCCAGCCGCGCCGGGACAGGGGCTTACGAGCAGTACTTC
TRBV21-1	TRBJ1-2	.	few	CASSKTRGIQHYGYTF	TGTGCCAGCAGCAAAACCAGGGGGATTCAGCACTATGGCTACACCTTC
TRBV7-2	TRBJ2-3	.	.	CASSLEGHQTQYF	TGTGCCAGCAGCTTAGAGGGGCACCAAACGCAGTATTTT
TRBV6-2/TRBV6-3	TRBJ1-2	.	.	CASSFNTAGHDYTF	TGTGCCAGCAGTTTCAACACCGCAGGGCACGACTACACCTTC
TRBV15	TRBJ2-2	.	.	CATSRGGDTGELFF	TGTGCCACCAGCAGAGGGGGAGACACCGGGGAGCTGTTTTTT
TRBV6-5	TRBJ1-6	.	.	CASSYSSARGSSPLHF	TGTGCCAGCAGTTACTCGAGTGCAAGGGGCTCTTCACCCCTCCACTTT
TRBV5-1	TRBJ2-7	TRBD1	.	CASSLGGPGQGLYEQYF	TGCGCCAGCAGCTTGGGAGGGCCCGGACAGGGGTTATACGAGCAGTACTTC
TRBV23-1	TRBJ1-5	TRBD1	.	CASSQYSFGTGKELSNQPQHF	TGCGCCAGCAGTCAATATAGTTTTGGGACAGGGAAGGAGTTAAGCAATCAGCCCCAGCATTTT
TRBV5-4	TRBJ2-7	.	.	CASSPGRASYEQYF	TGTGCCAGCAGCCCTGGACGGGCCTCCTACGAGCAGTACTTC
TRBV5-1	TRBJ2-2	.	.	CASSPPGRGSTGELFF	TGCGCCAGCAGCCCCCCGGGAAGGGGGAGCACCGGGGAGCTGTTTTTT
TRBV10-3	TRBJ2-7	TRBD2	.	CAIKAGDPYEQYF	TGTGCCATTAAGGCGGGAGATCCCTACGAGCAGTACTTC
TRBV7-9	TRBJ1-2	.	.	CASSLDRGYTF	TGTGCCAGCAGCTTAGATAGGGGCTACACCTTC
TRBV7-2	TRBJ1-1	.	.	CASSYSRGGRGTEAFF	TGTGCCAGCAGCTATTCCCGGGGGGGGAGGGGAACTGAAGCTTTCTTT
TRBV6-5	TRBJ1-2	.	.	CASSFGSGINYGYTF	TGTGCCAGCAGTTTCGGGTCGGGGATCAACTATGGCTACACCTTC
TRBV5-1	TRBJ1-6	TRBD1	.	CASSPNGQGGLNSPLHF	TGCGCCAGCAGCCCAAACGGACAGGGGGGTTTGAATTCACCCCTCCACTTT
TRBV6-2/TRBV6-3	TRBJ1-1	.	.	CASSLHGFAPWTEAFF	TGTGCCAGCAGTTTACACGGTTTTGCGCCATGGACTGAAGCTTTCTTT
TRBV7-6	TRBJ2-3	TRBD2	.	CASSLAAGVRDTQYF	TGTGCCAGCAGCTTGGCGGCGGGAGTTAGGGATACGCAGTATTTT
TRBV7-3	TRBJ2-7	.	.	CASRLYPGAYEQYF	TGTGCCAGCAGGTTATATCCAGGGGCCTACGAGCAGTACTTC
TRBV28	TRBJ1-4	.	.	CASSLTRASEKLFF	TGTGCCAGCAGTCTGACACGAGCAAGTGAAAAACTGTTTTTT
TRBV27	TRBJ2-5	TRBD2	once	CASSSLLAGERETQYF	TGTGCCAGCAGTTCCCTCCTAGCGGGAGAAAGGGAGACCCAGTACTTC
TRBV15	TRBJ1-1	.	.	CATSGSGGGPEAFF	TGTGCCACCAGCGGAAGTGGGGGAGGCCCTGAAGCTTTCTTT
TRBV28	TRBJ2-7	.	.	CASSFRGLSHEQYF	TGTGCCAGCAGTTTTAGGGGCTTATCGCACGAGCAGTACTTC
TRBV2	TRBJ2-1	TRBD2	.	CASSWTSGSHVFF	TGTGCCAGCAGCTGGACTAGCGGGAGTCATGTGTTCTTC
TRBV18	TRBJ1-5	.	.	CASSPNPPPQPQHF	TGTGCCAGCTCACCCAACCCCCCCCCACAGCCCCAGCATTTT
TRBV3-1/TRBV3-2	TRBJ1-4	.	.	CASSSRGEKLFF	TGTGCCAGCAGCTCCAGGGGTGAAAAACTGTTTTTT
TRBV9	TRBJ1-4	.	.	CASSATPGGEKLFF	TGTGCCAGCAGCGCGACCCCGGGGGGTGAAAAACTGTTTTTT
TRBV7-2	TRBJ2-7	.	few	CASSSLLARRGPRYEQYF	TGTGCCAGCAGCTCGCTCCTCGCGCGAAGGGGTCCTCGATACGAGCAGTACTTC
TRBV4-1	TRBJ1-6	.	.	CASSQDEHSTVNSPLHF	TGCGCCAGCAGCCAAGATGAACACTCCACGGTGAATTCACCCCTCCACTTT
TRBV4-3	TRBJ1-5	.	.	CASSQWGVQPQHF	TGCGCCAGCAGCCAATGGGGGGTTCAGCCCCAGCATTTT
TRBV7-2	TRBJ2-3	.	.	CASSGRGSGADTQYF	TGTGCCAGCAGCGGTAGGGGGTCTGGGGCAGATACGCAGTATTTT
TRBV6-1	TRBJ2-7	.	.	CASSEALTYEQYF	TGTGCCAGCAGTGAAGCTCTTACCTACGAGCAGTACTTC
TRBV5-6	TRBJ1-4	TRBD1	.	CASSLMGQQYEKLFF	TGTGCCAGCAGCTTGATGGGACAGCAATATGAAAAACTGTTTTTT
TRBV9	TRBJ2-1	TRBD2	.	CASSGMTSNNEQFF	TGTGCCAGCAGCGGAATGACTAGCAACAATGAGCAGTTCTTC
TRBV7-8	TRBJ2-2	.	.	CASSRPQGSAGELFF	TGTGCCAGCAGCAGGCCGCAGGGATCGGCCGGGGAGCTGTTTTTT
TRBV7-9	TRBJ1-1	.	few	CASSPPTGIGLPNTEAFF	TGTGCCAGCAGCCCACCCACAGGGATTGGTCTTCCGAACACTGAAGCTTTCTTT